This T cell receptor beta chain was identified in a study of T cell changes during pregnancy in multiple sclerosis. Measured with immunoSEQ multiplex PCR; TCRdb has only the in-frame clones, and not every one. Of roughly 65,000 clones in the sample, under 95% were seen once. In germline, CDR1 is SGDLS, CDR2 YYNGEE. The CDR3 is 17 residues long. V lost 3 bases and J 1 base, leaving 14 bases between the germline ends. This chain connects TRBV9 to TRBJ1-6, with a possible D match to TRBD1 (5 bases). This receptor was taken from a female donor in good health, enrolled as a control in a pregnancy study. The sequencing used peripheral blood, collected in the third trimester of pregnancy. The CDR3, as DNA: TGTGCCAGCAGCGCATCGCCGGGGGGATCCTATAATTCACCCCTCCACTTT. Translating it yields CASSASPGGSYNSPLHF.